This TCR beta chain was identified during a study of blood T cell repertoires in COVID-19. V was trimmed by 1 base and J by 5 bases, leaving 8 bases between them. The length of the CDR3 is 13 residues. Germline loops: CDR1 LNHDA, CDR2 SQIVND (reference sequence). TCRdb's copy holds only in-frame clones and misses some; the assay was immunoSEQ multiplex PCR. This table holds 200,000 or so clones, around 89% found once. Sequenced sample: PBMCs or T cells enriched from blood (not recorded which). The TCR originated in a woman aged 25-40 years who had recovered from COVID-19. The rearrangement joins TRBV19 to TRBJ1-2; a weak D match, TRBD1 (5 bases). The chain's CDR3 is CASSIGQTYGYTF. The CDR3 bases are TGTGCCAGTAGTATAGGACAGACGTATGGCTACACCTTC.